Described below is a single T cell receptor beta chain sequence and its context. Its target is not known. Then a second PCR, running about 7 to 11 cycles, was carried out with a sample-barcoded 5' primer and a J-beta primer mix. TCRdb re-analysed the 5' RACE reads in MiXCR, keeping a single row per CDR3 protein. The sample holds fewer than 2,000,000 distinct CDR3 sequences, about 35% seen once. The data were taken from a study of blood T cells in healthy people across ages. About the study: Template switching picked up about one barcoded beta molecule for each two T cells. Study-wide results and limits: Because donor CMV status was unknown, expanded clonotype changes were possibly confounded.

This clonotype originated in a woman aged 25 to 39 in good health. Sequencing was carried out using blood.

Here the CDR3 reads CASSLQSRSYEQYF. CDR3 nucleotide sequence: TGTGCCAGCAGCTTACAATCCCGATCCTACGAGCAGTACTTC. The chain employs TRBV7-6 and TRBJ2-7, with D uncertain. This CDR3 spans 14 amino acids. The V and J ends lost 2 bases and 1 base respectively, with 9 bases between them. The germline gives CDR1 SGHVS, CDR2 FNYEAQ. Full variable domain (remainder filled in from reference TRBV7-6 and TRBJ2-7): GAGVSQSPRYKVTKRGQDVALRCDPISGHVSLYWYRQALGQGPEFLTYFNYEAQQDKSGLPNDRFSAERPEGSISTLTIQRTEQRDSAMYRCASSLQSRSYEQYFGPGTRLTVT.